This T cell receptor beta chain was observed in a study of CD8 T cells in Susac syndrome. Random hexamers were used to reverse transcribe the RNA input (about 0.45 to 1 ug). TCRdb re-called the immunoSEQ multiplex PCR reads with MiXCR, one entry per CDR3 protein. The sample lists roughly 150,000 distinct CDR3 sequences, more than 90% seen once, with 0.065% to 0.095% in the top ten. CDR1 SGHTA and CDR2 FQGNSA come from the germline V gene. The CDR3 loop spans 14 amino acids. Trimming removed 10 bases from V and 1 base from J; junction bases left unmatched: 8. Sequencing was done on a sample of CD4+ T cells from PBMCs. The receptor was derived from a human donor with Susac syndrome. This chain joins TRBV7-2 and TRBJ2-7; 9 bases fit TRBD2. In DNA, the CDR3 is TGTGCCATCGGGGTTAGCGGGGGATCCTACGAGCAGTACTTC. This codes for CAIGVSGGSYEQYF.